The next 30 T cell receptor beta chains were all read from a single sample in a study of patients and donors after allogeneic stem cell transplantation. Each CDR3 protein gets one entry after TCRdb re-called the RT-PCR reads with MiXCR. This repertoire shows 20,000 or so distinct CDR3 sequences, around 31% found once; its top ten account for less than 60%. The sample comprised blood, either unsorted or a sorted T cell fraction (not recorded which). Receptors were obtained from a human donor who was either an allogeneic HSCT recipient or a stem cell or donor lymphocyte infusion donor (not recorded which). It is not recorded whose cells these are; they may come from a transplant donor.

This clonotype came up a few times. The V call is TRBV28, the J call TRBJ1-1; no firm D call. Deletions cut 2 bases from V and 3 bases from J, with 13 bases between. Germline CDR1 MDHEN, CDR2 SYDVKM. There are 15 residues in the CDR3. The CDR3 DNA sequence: TGTGCCAGCAGTTTACTGTGGGAATCGGACACTGAAGCTTTCTTT. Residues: CASSLLWESDTEAFF.

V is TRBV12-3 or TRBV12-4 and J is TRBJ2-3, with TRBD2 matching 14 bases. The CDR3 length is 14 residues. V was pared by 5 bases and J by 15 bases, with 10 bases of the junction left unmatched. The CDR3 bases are TGTGCCAGCAGTCCCGGACTAGCGGGGGGCCGGCTTTATTTT. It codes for CASSPGLAGGRLYF.

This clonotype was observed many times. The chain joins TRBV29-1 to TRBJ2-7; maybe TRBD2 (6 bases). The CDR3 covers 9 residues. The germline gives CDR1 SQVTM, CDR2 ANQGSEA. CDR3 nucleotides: TGCACCGGCGGGGACGAGCAGTACTTC. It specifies CTGGDEQYF.

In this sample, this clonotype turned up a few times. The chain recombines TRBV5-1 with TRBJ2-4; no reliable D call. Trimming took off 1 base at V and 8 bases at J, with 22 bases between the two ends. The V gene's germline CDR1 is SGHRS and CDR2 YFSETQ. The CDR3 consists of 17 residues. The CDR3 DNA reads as TGCGCCAGCAGCTTGACGCTAATCCGGACCTCGGGCGACATTCAGTACTTC. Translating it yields CASSLTLIRTSGDIQYF. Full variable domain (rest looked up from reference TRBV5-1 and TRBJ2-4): KAGVTQTPRYLIKTRGQQVTLSCSPISGHRSVSWYQQTPGQGLQFLFEYFSETQRNKGNFPGRFSGRQFSNSRSEMNVSTLELGDSALYLCASSLTLIRTSGDIQYFGAGTRLSVL.

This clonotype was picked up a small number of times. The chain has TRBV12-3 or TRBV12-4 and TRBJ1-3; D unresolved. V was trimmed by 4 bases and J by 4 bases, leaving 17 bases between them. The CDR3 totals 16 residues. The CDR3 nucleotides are TGTGCCAGCAGTTATACGGTAGGGTCCTCCGGAAACACCATATATTTT. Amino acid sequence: CASSYTVGSSGNTIYF.

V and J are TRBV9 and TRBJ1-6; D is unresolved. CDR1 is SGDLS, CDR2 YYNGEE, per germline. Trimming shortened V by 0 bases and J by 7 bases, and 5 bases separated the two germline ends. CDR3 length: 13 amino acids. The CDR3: CASSVGGNSPLHF. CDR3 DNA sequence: TGTGCCAGCAGCGTAGGGGGAAATTCACCCCTCCACTTT.

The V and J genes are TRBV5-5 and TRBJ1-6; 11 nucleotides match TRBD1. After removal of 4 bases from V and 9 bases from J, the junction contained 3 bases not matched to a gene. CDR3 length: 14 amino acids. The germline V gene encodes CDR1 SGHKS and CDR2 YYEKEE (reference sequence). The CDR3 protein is CASSPDRGRSPLHF. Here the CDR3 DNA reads TGTGCCAGCAGCCCGGACAGGGGGCGTTCACCCCTCCACTTT.

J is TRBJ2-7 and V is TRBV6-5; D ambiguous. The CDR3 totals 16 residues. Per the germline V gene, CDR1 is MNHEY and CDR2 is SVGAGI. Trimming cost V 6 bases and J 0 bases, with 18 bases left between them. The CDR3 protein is CASRHYSAEDSYEQYF. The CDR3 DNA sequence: TGTGCCAGCAGACACTATTCGGCCGAAGACTCCTACGAGCAGTACTTC.

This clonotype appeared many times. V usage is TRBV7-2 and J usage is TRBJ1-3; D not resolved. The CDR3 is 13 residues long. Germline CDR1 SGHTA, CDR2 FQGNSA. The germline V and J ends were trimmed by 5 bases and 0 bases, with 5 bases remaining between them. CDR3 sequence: CASSPGSGNTIYF. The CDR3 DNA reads TGTGCCAGCAGCCCAGGCTCTGGAAACACCATATATTTT.

The CDR3 region is CSAYDGQGYEQYF. Here the CDR3 DNA reads TGCAGTGCTTACGACGGGCAAGGGTACGAGCAGTACTTC. V and J are TRBV20-1 and TRBJ2-7; D unclear. The CDR3 has 13 residues. Trimming removed 5 bases from V and 4 bases from J, with 15 bases in between. Germline CDR1 DFQATT, CDR2 SNEGSKA (reference sequence).

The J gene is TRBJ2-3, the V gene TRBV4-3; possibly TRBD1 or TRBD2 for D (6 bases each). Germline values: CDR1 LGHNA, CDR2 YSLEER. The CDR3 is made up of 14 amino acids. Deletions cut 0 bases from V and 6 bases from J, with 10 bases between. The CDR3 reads CASSQDRGGDTQYF. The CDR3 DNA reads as TGCGCCAGCAGCCAAGATAGAGGGGGGGATACGCAGTATTTT.

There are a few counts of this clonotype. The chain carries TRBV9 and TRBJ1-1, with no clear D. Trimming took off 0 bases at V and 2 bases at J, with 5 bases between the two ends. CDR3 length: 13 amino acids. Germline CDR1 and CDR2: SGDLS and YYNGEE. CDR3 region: CASSVVPNTEAFF. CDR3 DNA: TGTGCCAGCAGCGTAGTACCTAACACTGAAGCTTTCTTT.

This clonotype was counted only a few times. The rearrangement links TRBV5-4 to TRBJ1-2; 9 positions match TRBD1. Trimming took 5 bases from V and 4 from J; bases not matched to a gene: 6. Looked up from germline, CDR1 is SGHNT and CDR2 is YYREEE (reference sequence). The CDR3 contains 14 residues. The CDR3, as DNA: TGTGCCAGCAGGGGGGGACAGGGAAGCTATGGCTACACCTTC. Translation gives CASRGGQGSYGYTF. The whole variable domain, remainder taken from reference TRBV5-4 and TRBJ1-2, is ETGVTQSPTHLIKTRGQQVTLRCSSQSGHNTVSWYQQALGQGPQFIFQYYREEENGRGNFPPRFSGLQFPNYSSELNVNALELDDSALYLCASRGGQGSYGYTFGSGTRLTVV.

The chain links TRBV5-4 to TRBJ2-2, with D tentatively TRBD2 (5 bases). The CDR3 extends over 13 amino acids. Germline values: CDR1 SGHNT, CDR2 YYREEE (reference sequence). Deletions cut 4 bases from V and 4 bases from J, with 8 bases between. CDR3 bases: TGTGCCAGCAGCCTGGACTTCACCGGGGAGCTGTTTTTT. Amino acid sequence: CASSLDFTGELFF.

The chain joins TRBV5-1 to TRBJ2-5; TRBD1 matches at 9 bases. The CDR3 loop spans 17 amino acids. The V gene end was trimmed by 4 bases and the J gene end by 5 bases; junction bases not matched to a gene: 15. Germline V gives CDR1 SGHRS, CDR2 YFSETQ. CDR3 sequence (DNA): TGCGCCAGCAGCAGCGGATTTGACAGGGGGGCCAAGGAGACCCAGTACTTC. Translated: CASSSGFDRGAKETQYF.

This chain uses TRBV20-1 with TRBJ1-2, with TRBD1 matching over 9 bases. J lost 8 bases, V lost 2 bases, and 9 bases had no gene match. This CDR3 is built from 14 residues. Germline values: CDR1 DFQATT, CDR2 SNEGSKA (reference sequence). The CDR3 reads CSARLGTGTIGYTF. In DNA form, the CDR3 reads TGCAGTGCTAGACTGGGGACAGGGACTATCGGCTACACCTTC.

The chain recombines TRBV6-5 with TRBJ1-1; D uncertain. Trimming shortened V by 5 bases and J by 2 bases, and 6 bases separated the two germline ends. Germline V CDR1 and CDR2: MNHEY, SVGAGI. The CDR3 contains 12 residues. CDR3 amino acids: CASSVGNTEAFF. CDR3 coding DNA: TGTGCCAGCAGTGTCGGAAACACTGAAGCTTTCTTT.

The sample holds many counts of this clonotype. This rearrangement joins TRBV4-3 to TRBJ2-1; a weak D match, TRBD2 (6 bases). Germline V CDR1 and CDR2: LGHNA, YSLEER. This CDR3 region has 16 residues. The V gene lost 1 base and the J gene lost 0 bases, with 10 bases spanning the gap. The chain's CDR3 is CASSQAGGNSYNEQFF. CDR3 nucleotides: TGCGCCAGCAGCCAAGCCGGGGGTAACTCCTACAATGAGCAGTTCTTC.

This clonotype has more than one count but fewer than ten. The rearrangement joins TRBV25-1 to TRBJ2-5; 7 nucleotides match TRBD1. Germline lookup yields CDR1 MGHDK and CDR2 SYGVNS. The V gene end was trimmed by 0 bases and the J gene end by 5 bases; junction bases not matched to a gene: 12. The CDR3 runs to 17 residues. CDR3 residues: CASSEYRGQRDWETQYF. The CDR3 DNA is TGTGCCAGCAGTGAATATAGGGGACAGAGGGATTGGGAGACCCAGTACTTC.

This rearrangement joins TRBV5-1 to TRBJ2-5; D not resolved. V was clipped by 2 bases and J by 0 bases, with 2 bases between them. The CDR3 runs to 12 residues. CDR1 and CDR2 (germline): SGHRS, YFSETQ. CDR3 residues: CASSFYQETQYF. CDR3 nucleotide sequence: TGCGCCAGCAGCTTTTACCAAGAGACCCAGTACTTC.

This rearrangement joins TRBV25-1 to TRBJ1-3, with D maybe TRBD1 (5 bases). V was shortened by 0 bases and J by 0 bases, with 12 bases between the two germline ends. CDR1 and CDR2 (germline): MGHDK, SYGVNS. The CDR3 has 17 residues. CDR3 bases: TGTGCCAGCAGTGAATATTCCGGGACGGGCTCTGGAAACACCATATATTTT. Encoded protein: CASSEYSGTGSGNTIYF.

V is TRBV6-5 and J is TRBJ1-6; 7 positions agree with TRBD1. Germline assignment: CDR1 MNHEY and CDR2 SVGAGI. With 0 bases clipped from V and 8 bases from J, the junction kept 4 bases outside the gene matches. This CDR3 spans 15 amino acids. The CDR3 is CASSYSPGQHSPLHF. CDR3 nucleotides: TGTGCCAGCAGTTACTCACCGGGACAGCATTCACCCCTCCACTTT.

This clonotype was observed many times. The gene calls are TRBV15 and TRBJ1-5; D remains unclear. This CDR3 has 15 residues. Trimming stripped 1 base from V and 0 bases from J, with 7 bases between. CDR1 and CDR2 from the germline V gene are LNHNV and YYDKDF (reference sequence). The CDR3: CATSRADISNQPQHF. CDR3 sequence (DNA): TGTGCCACCAGCAGAGCTGACATTAGCAATCAGCCCCAGCATTTT.

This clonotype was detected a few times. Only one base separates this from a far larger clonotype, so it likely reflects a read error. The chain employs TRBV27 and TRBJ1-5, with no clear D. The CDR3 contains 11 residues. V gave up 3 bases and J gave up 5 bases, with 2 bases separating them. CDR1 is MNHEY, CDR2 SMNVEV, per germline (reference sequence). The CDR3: CASSFDQPQHF. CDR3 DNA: TGTGCCAGCAGTTTCGATCAGCCCCAGCATTTT.

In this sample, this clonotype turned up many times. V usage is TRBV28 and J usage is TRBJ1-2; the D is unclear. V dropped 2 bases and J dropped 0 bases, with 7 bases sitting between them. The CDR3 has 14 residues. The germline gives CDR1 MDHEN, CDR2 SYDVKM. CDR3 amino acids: CASSLGAANYGYTF. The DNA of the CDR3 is TGTGCCAGCAGTTTAGGAGCCGCTAACTATGGCTACACCTTC.

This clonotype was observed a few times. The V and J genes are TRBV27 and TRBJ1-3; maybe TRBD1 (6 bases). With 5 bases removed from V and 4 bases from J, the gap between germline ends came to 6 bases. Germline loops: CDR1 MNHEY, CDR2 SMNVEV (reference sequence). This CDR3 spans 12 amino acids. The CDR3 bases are TGTGCCAGCAGTGGACAGGGAAACACCATATATTTT. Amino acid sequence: CASSGQGNTIYF.

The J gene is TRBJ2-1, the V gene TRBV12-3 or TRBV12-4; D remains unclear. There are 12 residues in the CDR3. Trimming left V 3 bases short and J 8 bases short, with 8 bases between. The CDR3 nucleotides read TGTGCCAGCAGTTTGGGCTGGCATGAGCAGTTCTTC. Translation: CASSLGWHEQFF.

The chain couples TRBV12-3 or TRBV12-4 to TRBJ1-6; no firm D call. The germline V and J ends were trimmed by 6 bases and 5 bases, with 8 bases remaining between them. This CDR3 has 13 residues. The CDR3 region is CASSRSNNSPLHF. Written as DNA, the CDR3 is TGTGCCAGCAGCCGATCGAATAATTCACCCCTCCACTTT.

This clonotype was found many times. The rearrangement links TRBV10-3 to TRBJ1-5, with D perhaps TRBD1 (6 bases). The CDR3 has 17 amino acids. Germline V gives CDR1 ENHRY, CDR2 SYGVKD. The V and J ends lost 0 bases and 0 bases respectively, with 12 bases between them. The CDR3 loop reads CAISESKGQSSNQPQHF. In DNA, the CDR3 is TGTGCCATCAGTGAGTCGAAGGGACAAAGTAGCAATCAGCCCCAGCATTTT.

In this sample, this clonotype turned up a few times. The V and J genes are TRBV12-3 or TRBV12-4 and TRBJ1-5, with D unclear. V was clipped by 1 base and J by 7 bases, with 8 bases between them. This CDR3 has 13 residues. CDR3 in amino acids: CASSLDGLQPQHF. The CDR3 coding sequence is TGTGCCAGCAGTTTAGACGGATTGCAGCCCCAGCATTTT.